These 18 T cell receptor beta chains originate from one sample sequenced in a study of vaccination and CD4 T cells after COVID-19. The treatment here: approximately nine-day PBMC culture with coronavirus spike peptide pools or control peptides (ViraFEST assay). One should note that the unexposed donor's CD4+ T cells were collected before the COVID-19 pandemic (2011-2018). Scientists ran DNA taken from cultured CD4+ T cells through the Oncomine TCR Beta short-read assay for sequencing. TCRdb analysed the PCR reads with MiXCR anew, one entry per CDR3 protein. The sample records 6,500 to 9,000 distinct CDR3 sequences, less than 40% being singletons. Antigen specificity for these receptors is unknown. Source material: CD4+ T cells from blood, cultured in vitro. The receptor set was obtained from a human donor in good health.

The table lists this clonotype with a count of one. The chain couples TRBV12-3 or TRBV12-4 to TRBJ2-7, with a weak D call TRBD1 (5 bases). The length of the CDR3 is 15 residues. Trimming pared 3 bases from V and 0 bases from J, leaving 12 bases between. CDR3 in DNA: TGTGCCAGCAGTTTGGCGGACAAAATCTCCTACGAGCAGTACTTC. Residues: CASSLADKISYEQYF.

This chain joins TRBV5-1 and TRBJ1-1, with a weak D call TRBD1 (5 bases). V lost 0 bases and J lost 2, with 11 bases in between. Germline values: CDR1 SGHRS, CDR2 YFSETQ. This CDR3 is built from 15 residues. In DNA, the CDR3 is TGCGCCAGCAGCTTGGCCGTGCAGGGCAACACTGAAGCTTTCTTT. Translating it yields CASSLAVQGNTEAFF.

The chain uses TRBV19 and TRBJ1-1; D ambiguous. The germline V gene has CDR1 LNHDA and CDR2 SQIVND (reference sequence). The germline V and J ends were trimmed by 3 bases and 1 base, with 9 bases remaining between them. This CDR3 region has 14 residues. CDR3 DNA: TGTGCCAGTAGTATCAAGAAGGGGAACACTGAAGCTTTCTTT. Translated: CASSIKKGNTEAFF. The full variable domain, rest sourced from reference TRBV19 and TRBJ1-1, is DGGITQSPKYLFRKEGQNVTLSCEQNLNHDAMYWYRQDPGQGLRLIYYSQIVNDFQKGDIAEGYSVSREKKESFPLTVTSAQKNPTAFYLCASSIKKGNTEAFFGQGTRLTVV.

This clonotype was observed once. The chain carries TRBV6-1 and TRBJ2-7; TRBD1 is a possible D gene (7 bases). The CDR3 is 15 residues long. The V gene lost 7 bases and the J gene lost 0 bases, with 16 bases spanning the gap. Germline lookup yields CDR1 MNHNS and CDR2 SASEGT. CDR3 sequence reads: CASTPAGGNSYEQYF. The CDR3 coding sequence is TGTGCCAGCACCCCCGCAGGGGGGAACTCCTACGAGCAGTACTTC.

This clonotype came up a few times. This chain uses TRBV7-2 with TRBJ1-6; D is possibly TRBD1 (5 bases). CDR3 length: 16 amino acids. Per germline, CDR1 SGHTA and CDR2 FQGNSA. V was shortened by 3 bases and J by 7 bases, with 16 bases between the two germline ends. Here the CDR3 DNA reads TGTGCCAGCAGCTTTTTACGGTGGGGGGTCAATTCACCCCTCCACTTT. Its translation: CASSFLRWGVNSPLHF.

V is TRBV2 and J is TRBJ1-2, with D perhaps TRBD1 (5 bases). The CDR3 length is 14 residues. Between the trimmed V and J ends, which lost 4 bases and 5 bases, there was a span of 14 bases. CDR1 is SNHLY and CDR2 is FYNNEI in the germline V gene. Here the CDR3 reads CASSAVAGTYGYTF. Here the CDR3 DNA reads TGTGCCAGCAGTGCGGTTGCAGGGACTTATGGCTACACCTTC.

The chain links TRBV19 to TRBJ2-3; the D gene is possibly TRBD2 (6 bases). V was trimmed by 5 bases and J by 0 bases, leaving 15 bases between them. The CDR3 contains 16 residues. Per germline, CDR1 LNHDA and CDR2 SQIVND (reference sequence). CDR3 bases: TGTGCCAGTAGTCCCCCTAGCGTGACTAGCACAGATACGCAGTATTTT. Protein: CASSPPSVTSTDTQYF.

The gene calls are TRBV7-2 and TRBJ1-1; D gene uncertain. The germline V and J ends were trimmed by 5 bases and 6 bases, with 10 bases remaining between them. CDR1 and CDR2 from the germline V gene are SGHTA and FQGNSA. The length of the CDR3 is 12 residues. CDR3 in amino acids: CASSLGTAEAFF. In DNA, the CDR3 is TGTGCCAGCAGCCTAGGTACAGCTGAAGCTTTCTTT.

This clonotype has only a few counts. J is TRBJ1-6 and V is TRBV7-6; D uncertain. Trimming cost V 1 base and J 0 bases, with 13 bases left between them. Germline V CDR1 and CDR2: SGHVS, FNYEAQ. The CDR3 totals 18 residues. The CDR3 loop is CASSLEGQTSSYNSPLHF. The CDR3 DNA follows: TGTGCCAGCAGCTTAGAGGGCCAGACGAGCTCCTATAATTCACCCCTCCACTTT.

The chain employs TRBV12-3 or TRBV12-4 and TRBJ2-5; 14 bases line up with TRBD2. The V gene end was trimmed by 4 bases and the J gene end by 5 bases; junction bases not matched to a gene: 3. This CDR3 is built from 15 residues. In nucleotides, the CDR3 is TGTGCCAGCAGTTGGGGACTAGCGGGGGTTGAGACCCAGTACTTC. Its translation: CASSWGLAGVETQYF.

This rearrangement joins TRBV6-1 to TRBJ1-2; D uncertain. CDR1 is MNHNS and CDR2 is SASEGT in the germline V gene. The CDR3 has 14 amino acids. V lost 2 bases, J lost 8 bases, and 15 bases lay in between. The CDR3 DNA reads as TGTGCCAGCAGTGAAATCGGACGAATTTCGGGCTACACCTTC. Its protein product is CASSEIGRISGYTF.

CDR3 in DNA: TGTGCCAGCGAGACCCCAAGGGACAGGGGAAAGGCCGGGGAGCTGTTTTTT. Its translation is CASETPRDRGKAGELFF. The J gene is TRBJ2-2, the V gene TRBV21-1; the listed D gene, TRBD1, was not tested against the DNA. TRBV21-1 is termed a pseudogene. The CDR3 extends over 17 amino acids.

This chain joins TRBV10-3 and TRBJ2-3, with 8 bases identical to TRBD2. Germline V gene sequence: CDR1 ENHRY, CDR2 SYGVKD. This CDR3 contains 18 residues. The V segment lost 6 bases and the J segment 1 base; nucleotides outside the gene matches: 15. Written as DNA, the CDR3 is TGTGCCATCAGCCCTACTTCGGGGGCGGGGGGAGGCACAGATACGCAGTATTTT. Protein product: CAISPTSGAGGGTDTQYF.

V gene TRBV10-1 combines with J gene TRBJ1-1; no clear D gene. V shed 3 bases and J shed 0 bases, with 8 bases lying between them. This CDR3 contains 14 residues. Germline assignment: CDR1 WNHNN and CDR2 SYGVQD (reference sequence). DNA of the CDR3: TGCGCCAGCAGTGACGGCGCCATGAACACTGAAGCTTTCTTT. Translation gives CASSDGAMNTEAFF.

The V call is TRBV5-4, the J call TRBJ2-7, with TRBD2 matching 7 bases. Unmatched junction bases numbered 11, after V lost 3 bases and J lost 5 bases. Germline V CDR1 and CDR2: SGHNT, YYREEE (reference sequence). CDR3 length: 15 amino acids. The CDR3 nucleotides read TGTGCCAGCAGCTCCAATTCCCCGGGACTAAACGAGCAGTACTTC. Residues: CASSSNSPGLNEQYF.

The chain is built from TRBV15 and TRBJ1-2; D call uncertain. Germline-derived CDR1 and CDR2 are LNHNV and YYDKDF (reference sequence). The CDR3 sequence is 16 residues long. The ends were cut back, 3 bases at V and 4 bases at J, with 18 bases in the middle. DNA for the CDR3: TGTGCCACCAGCAGGGAAACGGCGGCCAGTCTCTATGGCTACACCTTC. As protein: CATSRETAASLYGYTF.

This clonotype turned up a few times. J is TRBJ1-5 and V is TRBV19; TRBD1 matches at 7 bases. V was clipped by 7 bases and J by 5 bases; unmatched bases: 11. Looked up from germline, CDR1 is LNHDA and CDR2 is SQIVND (reference sequence). The CDR3 extends over 15 amino acids. The CDR3 here is CASTATGSQYQPQHF. CDR3 DNA: TGTGCCAGTACCGCGACAGGGAGTCAGTATCAGCCCCAGCATTTT. Combining the CDR3 with reference TRBV19 and TRBJ1-5 gives the whole variable domain DGGITQSPKYLFRKEGQNVTLSCEQNLNHDAMYWYRQDPGQGLRLIYYSQIVNDFQKGDIAEGYSVSREKKESFPLTVTSAQKNPTAFYLCASTATGSQYQPQHFGDGTRLSIL.

V and J are TRBV12-3 or TRBV12-4 and TRBJ2-2; D unresolved. This CDR3 is 14 amino acids long. V lost 6 bases and J 6 bases, leaving 14 bases between the germline ends. In DNA form, the CDR3 reads TGTGCCAGCAGCCCGACCTTGGTTGCCGGGGAGCTGTTTTTT. It encodes CASSPTLVAGELFF.